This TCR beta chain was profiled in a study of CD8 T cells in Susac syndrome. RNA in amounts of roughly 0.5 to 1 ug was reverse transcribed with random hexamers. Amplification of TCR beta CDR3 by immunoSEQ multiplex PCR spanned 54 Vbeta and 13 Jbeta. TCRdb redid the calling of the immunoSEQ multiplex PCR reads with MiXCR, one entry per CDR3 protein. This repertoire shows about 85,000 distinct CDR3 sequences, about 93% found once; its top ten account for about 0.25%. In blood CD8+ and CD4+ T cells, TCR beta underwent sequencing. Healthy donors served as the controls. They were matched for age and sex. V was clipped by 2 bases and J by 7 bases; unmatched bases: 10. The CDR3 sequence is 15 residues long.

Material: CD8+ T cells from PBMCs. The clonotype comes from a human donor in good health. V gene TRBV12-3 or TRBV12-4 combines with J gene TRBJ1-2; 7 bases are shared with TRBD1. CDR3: CASSLSDRDIGGYTF. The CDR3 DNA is TGTGCCAGCAGTTTATCCGACAGGGATATAGGTGGCTACACCTTC.